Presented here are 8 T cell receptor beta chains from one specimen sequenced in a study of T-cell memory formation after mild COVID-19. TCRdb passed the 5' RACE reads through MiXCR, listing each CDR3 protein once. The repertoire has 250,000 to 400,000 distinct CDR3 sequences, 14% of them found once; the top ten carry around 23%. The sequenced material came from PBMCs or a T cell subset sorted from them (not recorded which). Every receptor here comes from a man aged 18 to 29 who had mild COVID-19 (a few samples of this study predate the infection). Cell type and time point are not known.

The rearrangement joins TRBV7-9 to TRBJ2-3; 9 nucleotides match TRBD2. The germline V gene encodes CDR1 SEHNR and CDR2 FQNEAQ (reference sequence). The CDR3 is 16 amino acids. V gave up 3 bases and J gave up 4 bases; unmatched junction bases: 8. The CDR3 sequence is CASSFGGGGVSDTQYF. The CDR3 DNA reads TGTGCCAGCAGCTTCGGGGGCGGGGGGGTCTCAGATACGCAGTATTTT.

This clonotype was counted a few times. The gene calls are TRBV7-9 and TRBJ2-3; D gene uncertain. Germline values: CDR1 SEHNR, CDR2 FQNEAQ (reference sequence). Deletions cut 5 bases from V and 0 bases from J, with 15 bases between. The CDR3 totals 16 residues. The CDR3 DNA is TGTGCCAGCAGCCACGGGCAGTTGCCTAGCACAGATACGCAGTATTTT. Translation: CASSHGQLPSTDTQYF.

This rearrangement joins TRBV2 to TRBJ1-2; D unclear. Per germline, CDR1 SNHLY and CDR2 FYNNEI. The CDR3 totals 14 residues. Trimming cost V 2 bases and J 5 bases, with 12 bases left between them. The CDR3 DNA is TGTGCCAGCAGTGAAAGGTGGTCGGATTATGGCTACACCTTC. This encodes CASSERWSDYGYTF.

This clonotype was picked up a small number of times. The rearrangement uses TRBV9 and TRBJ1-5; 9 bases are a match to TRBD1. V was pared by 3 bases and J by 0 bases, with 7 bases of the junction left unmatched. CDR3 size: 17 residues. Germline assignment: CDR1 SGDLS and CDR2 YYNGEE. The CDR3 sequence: CASSDGTGKYSNQPQHF. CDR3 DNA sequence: TGTGCCAGCAGCGACGGGACAGGGAAATATAGCAATCAGCCCCAGCATTTT.

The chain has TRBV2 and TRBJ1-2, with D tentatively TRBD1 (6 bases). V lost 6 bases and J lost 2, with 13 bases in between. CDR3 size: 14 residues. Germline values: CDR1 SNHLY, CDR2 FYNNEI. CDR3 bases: TGTGCCAGCAGCCAACAGGACAGCAACTATGGCTACACCTTC. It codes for CASSQQDSNYGYTF.

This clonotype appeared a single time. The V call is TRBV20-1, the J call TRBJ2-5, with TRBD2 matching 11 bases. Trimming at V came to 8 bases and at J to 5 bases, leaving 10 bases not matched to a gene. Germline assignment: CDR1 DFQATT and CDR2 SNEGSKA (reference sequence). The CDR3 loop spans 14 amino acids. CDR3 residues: CSLSASGGSETQYF. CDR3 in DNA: TGCAGTCTTTCGGCTAGCGGGGGGAGCGAGACCCAGTACTTC.

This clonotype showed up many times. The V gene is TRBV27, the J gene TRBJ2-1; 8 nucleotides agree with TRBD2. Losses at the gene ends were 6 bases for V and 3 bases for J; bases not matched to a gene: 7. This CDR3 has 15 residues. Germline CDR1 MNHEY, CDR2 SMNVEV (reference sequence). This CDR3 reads CASRDWRGVYNEQFF. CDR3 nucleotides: TGTGCCAGCAGGGATTGGCGGGGGGTCTACAATGAGCAGTTCTTC.

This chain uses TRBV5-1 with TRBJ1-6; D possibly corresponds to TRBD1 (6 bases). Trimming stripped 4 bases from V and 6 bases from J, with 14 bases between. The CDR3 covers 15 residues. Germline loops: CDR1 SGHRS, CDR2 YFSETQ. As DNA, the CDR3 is TGCGCCAGCAGCCCAGTGGGGGCGGGTAATTCACCCCTCCACTTT. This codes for CASSPVGAGNSPLHF.